The 2 T cell receptor beta chains below come from one sample, sequenced in a study of shared clonotypes between healthy human individuals. Produced via immunoSEQ multiplex PCR; TCRdb's table is partial and in-frame only. The table records 2 million to 3 million clones, roughly 93% of them present only once. The sequenced sample was naive CD4+ T cells from PBMCs. Described subset: CD45RA+ positively selected. The source of these receptors is a man aged 18 to 30 in good health. Some clones in this sample may be carry-over from other donors' samples.

V is TRBV27 and J is TRBJ2-1, with 9 positions matching TRBD2. J gave up 2 bases and V 3 bases, and 5 bases lay outside the gene matches. Germline CDR1 is MNHEY and CDR2 is SMNVEV (reference sequence). The CDR3 length is 16 residues. CDR3 loop: CASSLIAGAPYNEQFF. For the CDR3, the DNA is TGTGCCAGCAGTTTGATAGCGGGAGCCCCCTACAATGAGCAGTTCTTC.

The chain combines TRBV2 with TRBJ2-3; D not resolved. Per germline, CDR1 SNHLY and CDR2 FYNNEI. V was shortened by 2 bases and J by 2 bases, with 11 bases between the two germline ends. This CDR3 has 15 amino acids. CDR3 nucleotides: TGTGCCAGCAGTGAATTGGGAAGGTACACAGATACGCAGTATTTT. This gives the protein CASSELGRYTDTQYF.